This TCR beta chain was captured by sequencing in a study of cytomegalovirus exposure and HLA in healthy donors. Regarding this clone: Its antigen is unidentified.

V lost 7 bases to trimming and J lost 2 bases; unmatched junction nucleotides: 2. This CDR3 has 12 amino acids. Germline lookup yields CDR1 ENHRY and CDR2 SYGVKD. The method was immunoSEQ multiplex PCR; TCRdb's version includes in-frame clones alone and lacks a portion of them. The table has approximately 50,000 clones, around 90% seen once; the top ten hold 6.7%. Broader study findings: A list of more than 150 TCR beta chains associated with cytomegalovirus was given. In the approximately 120 validation repertoires, a later analysis found that first-cohort TCR clusters tended to co-occur.

This chain uses TRBV10-3 with TRBJ2-7, with TRBD1 matching 7 bases. Sequencing input: PBMCs. This receptor was identified in a woman aged 25 to 39 in good health and CMV-seronegative. CDR3 DNA sequence: TGTGCCATCAAGGGGACAGCCTACGAGCAGTACTTC. Translation gives CAIKGTAYEQYF.